What follows are 12 T cell receptor beta chains derived from one specimen sequenced in a study of T cell repertoires in cytomegalovirus infection. MiXCR, applied by TCRdb to the reads, yields one record per CDR3 protein. This table holds about 490,000 distinct CDR3 sequences, around 27% found once. Sequencing was performed on PBMCs. These receptors originate from a human donor in good health (CMV status not recorded). Some clones in this sample may be carry-over from other donors' samples.

V gene TRBV19 combines with J gene TRBJ1-1; D gene uncertain. There are 15 residues in the CDR3. Germline lookup yields CDR1 LNHDA and CDR2 SQIVND (reference sequence). With 3 bases removed from V and 3 bases from J, the gap between germline ends came to 14 bases. CDR3 coding DNA: TGTGCCAGTAGTATGGATTTCCGGAAGGACACTGAAGCTTTCTTT. This translates into CASSMDFRKDTEAFF. Looking up the rest from reference TRBV19 and TRBJ1-1 gives the full variable domain: DGGITQSPKYLFRKEGQNVTLSCEQNLNHDAMYWYRQDPGQGLRLIYYSQIVNDFQKGDIAEGYSVSREKKESFPLTVTSAQKNPTAFYLCASSMDFRKDTEAFFGQGTRLTVV.

In this sample, this clonotype turned up a few times. This rearrangement joins TRBV11-2 to TRBJ2-1, with TRBD2 matching 9 bases. CDR3 length: 19 amino acids. Per the germline V gene, CDR1 is SGHAT and CDR2 is FQNNGV. V lost 2 bases and J lost 9; bases outside the gene matches: 20. The CDR3 reads CASSLMSTSGQALPFEQFF. CDR3 sequence (DNA): TGTGCCAGCAGCTTAATGAGTACTAGCGGGCAGGCACTGCCTTTTGAGCAGTTCTTC.

This clonotype was counted between two and nine times. The genes are TRBV7-6 and TRBJ2-3; 7 bases are a match to TRBD2. The CDR3 runs 14 residues. Germline lookup yields CDR1 SGHVS and CDR2 FNYEAQ. The junction had 3 bases not matched to a gene; V was cut back by 3 bases and J by 3 bases. The CDR3 DNA is TGTGCCAGCAGCTTGGGAGGGATGACAGATACGCAGTATTTT. Protein: CASSLGGMTDTQYF. The entire variable domain, with the rest obtained from reference TRBV7-6 and TRBJ2-3, is as follows: GAGVSQSPRYKVTKRGQDVALRCDPISGHVSLYWYRQALGQGPEFLTYFNYEAQQDKSGLPNDRFSAERPEGSISTLTIQRTEQRDSAMYRCASSLGGMTDTQYFGPGTRLTVL.

This clonotype has only a few counts. The chain couples TRBV14 to TRBJ2-3; 7 nucleotides line up with TRBD2. Germline CDR1 SGHDN, CDR2 FVKESK. The CDR3 loop spans 18 amino acids. The V segment lost 1 base and the J segment 0 bases; nucleotides outside the gene matches: 10. CDR3 DNA: TGTGCCAGCAGCCAAGGGCGCGCGGGAGAATATAGCACAGATACGCAGTATTTT. This sequence encodes CASSQGRAGEYSTDTQYF.

This clonotype was seen repeatedly, ten times or more. The V call is TRBV7-9, the J call TRBJ2-3; 15 positions agree with TRBD2. The CDR3 has 16 residues. CDR1 and CDR2 from the germline V gene are SEHNR and FQNEAQ (reference sequence). V gave up 4 bases and J gave up 7 bases; unmatched junction bases: 6. CDR3 sequence (DNA): TGTGCCAGCAGCTCCCGGACTAGCGGGAGGGTCAATACGCAGTATTTT. This translates into CASSSRTSGRVNTQYF.

This clonotype has more than one count but fewer than ten. V gene TRBV7-8 combines with J gene TRBJ2-1; weak D call: TRBD1 (5 bases). V was pared by 4 bases and J by 8 bases, with 18 bases between. This CDR3 spans 15 amino acids. CDR1 and CDR2 (germline): SGHVS, FQNEAQ. The CDR3 loop is CASSSRAGYTYEQFF. The CDR3 DNA reads TGTGCCAGCAGCTCTCGCGCAGGGTATACGTATGAGCAGTTCTTC. The complete variable domain, with remaining parts taken from reference TRBV7-8 and TRBJ2-1, reads GAGVSQSPRYKVAKRGQDVALRCDPISGHVSLFWYQQALGQGPEFLTYFQNEAQLDKSGLPSDRFFAERPEGSVSTLKIQRTQQEDSAVYLCASSSRAGYTYEQFFGPGTRLTVL.

J is TRBJ2-7 and V is TRBV6-1, with D unresolved. This CDR3 contains 13 residues. V was pared by 3 bases and J by 3 bases, with 9 bases between. CDR1 and CDR2 from the germline V gene are MNHNS and SASEGT. The CDR3: CASSETGYYEQYV. The CDR3 DNA reads TGTGCCAGCAGTGAGACTGGTTACTACGAGCAGTACGTC.

The chain recombines TRBV20-1 with TRBJ2-3; D gene uncertain. CDR1 and CDR2 (germline): DFQATT, SNEGSKA (reference sequence). The V gene lost 8 bases and the J gene lost 2 bases, with 8 bases spanning the gap. The CDR3 contains 11 residues. CDR3 region: CSPAHTDTQYF. The CDR3 DNA reads as TGCAGTCCCGCCCACACAGATACGCAGTATTTT.

Many counts were recorded for this clonotype. The V gene is TRBV11-2, the J gene TRBJ2-1; the match to TRBD2 covers 7 bases. The CDR3 is 16 residues long. Trimming cost V 5 bases and J 3 bases; bases outside gene matches: 10. Germline V gene data show CDR1 as SGHAT and CDR2 as FQNNGV. CDR3 region: CASSLWEGGSYNEQFF. Here the CDR3 DNA reads TGTGCCAGCAGCCTATGGGAGGGCGGGAGCTACAATGAGCAGTTCTTC.

This clonotype occurred a few times. The chain carries TRBV20-1 and TRBJ2-7; 14 nucleotides agree with TRBD2. With V trimmed by 6 bases and J by 4 bases, 11 bases remained unmatched. CDR3 length: 16 amino acids. CDR1 is DFQATT, CDR2 SNEGSKA, per germline (reference sequence). In DNA form, the CDR3 reads TGCAGTGCCCGACCCGGGACTAGCGGGAGTTTGTACGAGCAGTACTTC. It is translated as CSARPGTSGSLYEQYF.

This clonotype came up a few times. This rearrangement joins TRBV6-2 or TRBV6-3 to TRBJ2-7, with D possibly matching TRBD2 (5 bases). The V gene's germline CDR1 is MNHEY and CDR2 SVGEGT. Deletions cut 6 bases from V and 4 bases from J, with 13 bases between. The CDR3 contains 13 residues. CDR3 bases: TGTGCCAGCAGCCGGAGGACTCGATACGAGCAGTACTTC. This translates into CASSRRTRYEQYF.

V is TRBV28 and J is TRBJ2-7; D unclear. The germline V gene encodes CDR1 MDHEN and CDR2 SYDVKM. V was trimmed by 10 bases and J by 3 bases, leaving 10 bases between them. This CDR3 comprises 11 residues. The CDR3 DNA is TGTGCCACCCGATTCCGCTACGAGCAGTACTTC. It codes for CATRFRYEQYF. The full variable domain, its missing parts supplied by reference TRBV28 and TRBJ2-7, is DVKVTQSSRYLVKRTGEKVFLECVQDMDHENMFWYRQDPGLGLRLIYFSYDVKMKEKGDIPEGYSVSREKKERFSLILESASTNQTSMYLCATRFRYEQYFGPGTRLTVT.